The source of this TCR beta chain is a study of shared clonotypes between healthy human individuals. General observations from the study: A handful of donors showed sharing of about 4.6% of naive CD4 clonotypes.

The protocol was immunoSEQ multiplex PCR, while the TCRdb copy is restricted to in-frame clones and leaves out a portion. This table holds around 1,900,000 clones, just under 95% found once. Note on this clone: Its matching antigen is unknown. The sample carries other DNA sequences with the same CDR3.

CD8 cells classed as naive were CD45RO-negative and positively selected for CCR7, excluding terminally differentiated effector memory CD45RA+ cells. This TCR was recovered from a man between 18 and 35 years old in good health. Some clones in this sample may be carry-over from other donors' samples. The material sequenced was naive CD8+ T cells from PBMCs.

CDR3 in amino acids: CAWSVSGGYEQYF. In DNA form, the CDR3 reads TGTGCCTGGAGTGTCAGCGGGGGCTACGAGCAGTACTTC. The chain is built from TRBV30 and TRBJ2-7; 8 bases map to TRBD2. J lost 3 bases, V lost 0 bases, and 1 base had no gene match. Germline values: CDR1 GTSNPN, CDR2 SVGIG (reference sequence). The CDR3 has 13 amino acids.